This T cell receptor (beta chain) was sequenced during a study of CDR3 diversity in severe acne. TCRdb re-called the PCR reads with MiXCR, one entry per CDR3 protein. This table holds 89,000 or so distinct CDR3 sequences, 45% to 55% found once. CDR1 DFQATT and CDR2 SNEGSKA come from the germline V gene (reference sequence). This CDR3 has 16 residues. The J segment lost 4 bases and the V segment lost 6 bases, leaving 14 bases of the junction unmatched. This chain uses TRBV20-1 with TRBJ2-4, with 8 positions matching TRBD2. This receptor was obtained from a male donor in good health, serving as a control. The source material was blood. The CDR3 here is CSAGASGRLEKNIQYF. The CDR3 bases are TGCAGTGCCGGAGCTAGCGGGCGCCTAGAAAAAAACATTCAGTACTTC.